This T cell receptor beta chain is drawn from a study of T cells in localized non-small cell lung cancer. TCRdb's copy holds only in-frame clones and misses some; the assay was immunoSEQ multiplex PCR. The sample consists of more than 20,000 clones, approximately 86% of them appearing once. The CDR3 loop spans 16 amino acids. Germline CDR1 LNHDA, CDR2 SQIVND (reference sequence). Trimming pared 2 bases from V and 7 bases from J, leaving 18 bases between. As regards this clone: Its target is unknown.

Study conclusions and caveats: The appearance of a median approximately 57 of the top 100 tumor clones was seen in adjacent lung. Maximal T cell clonality occurred in uninvolved adjacent lung, with tumor ranking below it. Longer survival (overall) was linked to higher T cell density in blood.

Sequences were derived from peripheral blood, sampled before any cancer treatment. The chain carries TRBV19 and TRBJ2-4, with D perhaps matching TRBD1 (7 bases). The receptor was derived from an older female donor with stage I lung adenocarcinoma. The CDR3 coding sequence is TGTGCCAGTAGTATAAACTCCGGCAGGGGGAGGAACATTCAGTACTTC. It is translated as CASSINSGRGRNIQYF.